Below are 8 T cell receptor beta chains sequenced from a single sample in a study of T-cell reconstitution after alpha-beta-depleted transplantation in children. The TCRbeta library was prepared with unique molecular identifiers. TCRdb processed the PCR reads anew with MiXCR; each CDR3 protein has one entry. The table lists about 980,000 distinct CDR3 sequences, roughly 31% of them singletons. The material sequenced was PBMCs, mostly from graft donor cells, taken 360 days after TCRalphabeta/CD19-depleted stem cell transplant. The receptors were gathered from a boy under three years old who had a stem cell transplant for SCID, so the T cells may come from the graft donor.

The gene calls are TRBV7-8 and TRBJ1-1, with 7 bases lining up with TRBD1. CDR3 length: 15 amino acids. CDR1 is SGHVS, CDR2 FQNEAQ, per germline. Unmatched junction bases numbered 6, after V lost 1 base and J lost 4 bases. The CDR3 region is CASSLGRGPGTEAFF. The DNA of the CDR3 is TGTGCCAGCAGCTTAGGGAGGGGGCCGGGCACTGAAGCTTTCTTT.

The V gene is TRBV5-5, the J gene TRBJ1-6, with 7 positions matching TRBD1. This CDR3 has 14 residues. The germline V gene has CDR1 SGHKS and CDR2 YYEKEE (reference sequence). V trimming: 6 bases; J trimming: 7 bases; junction bases outside the gene matches: 7. The CDR3 sequence: CASNYRGWNSPLHF. In nucleotides, the CDR3 is TGTGCCAGCAACTACAGGGGCTGGAATTCACCCCTCCACTTT.

The chain carries TRBV4-1 and TRBJ2-7; 7 bases are shared with TRBD1. With 2 bases clipped from V and 0 bases from J, the junction kept 7 bases outside the gene matches. Germline assignment: CDR1 MGHRA and CDR2 YSYEKL. The CDR3 length is 16 residues. The CDR3 spells CASSQRIGDSSYEQYF. The CDR3 nucleotides read TGCGCCAGCAGCCAACGAATTGGGGACAGCTCCTACGAGCAGTACTTC.

CDR3 in DNA: TGTGCCAGCAGTTCCGACCAAGCCCAGCAGTTCTTC. This translates into CASSSDQAQQFF. V gene TRBV6-2 or TRBV6-3 combines with J gene TRBJ2-1; D unresolved. This CDR3 comprises 12 residues. V was cut by 4 bases and J by 11 bases, with 12 bases left in between. Germline lookup yields CDR1 MNHEY and CDR2 SVGEGT.

The rearrangement uses TRBV20-1 and TRBJ1-3; 7 bases map to TRBD1. Germline loops: CDR1 DFQATT, CDR2 SNEGSKA (reference sequence). Trimming took 6 bases from V and 1 from J; bases not matched to a gene: 3. The CDR3 is made up of 13 amino acids. CDR3 bases: TGCAGTGCCCCGGACAGGTCTGGAAACACCATATATTTT. Amino acids: CSAPDRSGNTIYF.

In DNA form, the CDR3 reads TGTGCCAGCAGTTATACCGCGACTAGCGGGGGGATGTACGAGCAGTACTTC. It specifies CASSYTATSGGMYEQYF. The chain has TRBV27 and TRBJ2-7, with TRBD2 matching 13 bases. CDR3 size: 17 residues. Germline CDR1 MNHEY, CDR2 SMNVEV (reference sequence). V lost 4 bases, J lost 4 bases, and 10 bases stayed unmatched.

Written as DNA, the CDR3 is TGTGCCAGCAGTCCCTCGACAGGGGGAGTCACTGAAGCTTTCTTT. It is translated as CASSPSTGGVTEAFF. The chain employs TRBV28 and TRBJ1-1, with TRBD1 identical over 9 bases. Germline CDR1 is MDHEN and CDR2 is SYDVKM. The V gene end was trimmed by 5 bases and the J gene end by 4 bases; junction bases not matched to a gene: 8. This CDR3 is built from 15 residues.

This clonotype was seen ten or more times. This chain joins TRBV20-1 and TRBJ2-5; D not resolved. The V end lost 0 bases, the J end lost 1 base, and 6 bases lay between the germline ends. CDR3 length: 13 amino acids. Germline assignment: CDR1 DFQATT and CDR2 SNEGSKA (reference sequence). The CDR3, as DNA: TGCAGTGCTAGAGAAGCCGTCCAAGAGACCCAGTACTTC. Its translation is CSAREAVQETQYF.